Below, 13 T cell receptor beta chains from the same sample are listed, as sequenced in a study of T cell responses to AZD1222 COVID-19 vaccine. Libraries were prepared by immunoSEQ multiplex PCR; TCRdb keeps only in-frame clonotypes and omits some of them. The sample has about 92,000 clones; 86% are singletons. Specimen: peripheral blood, collected on day 0 of AZD1222 vaccination. These TCRs come from an adult in good health.

The rearrangement links TRBV19 to TRBJ1-5; TRBD1 is a possible D gene (6 bases). Germline V gives CDR1 LNHDA, CDR2 SQIVND (reference sequence). V lost 4 bases and J lost 7, with 23 bases in between. CDR3 length: 17 amino acids. The CDR3 loop reads CASSTRQDPLVGQPQHF. DNA of the CDR3: TGTGCCAGTAGTACAAGACAGGATCCCCTAGTTGGCCAGCCCCAGCATTTT. The full variable domain, in which reference TRBV19 and TRBJ1-5 provide the parts outside the CDR3, is DGGITQSPKYLFRKEGQNVTLSCEQNLNHDAMYWYRQDPGQGLRLIYYSQIVNDFQKGDIAEGYSVSREKKESFPLTVTSAQKNPTAFYLCASSTRQDPLVGQPQHFGDGTRLSIL.

The chain recombines TRBV24-1 with TRBJ1-1; D remains ambiguous. Germline V gene sequence: CDR1 KGHDR, CDR2 SFDVKD. This CDR3 is 15 amino acids long. Deletions cut 0 bases from V and 4 bases from J, with 11 bases between. The CDR3 spells CATSDLLLACTEAFF. CDR3 nucleotide sequence: TGTGCCACCAGTGATTTGCTGCTGGCTTGCACTGAAGCTTTCTTT.

This clone was seen a few times. The chain couples TRBV25-1 to TRBJ2-1; D call uncertain. V was trimmed by 5 bases and J by 10 bases, leaving 15 bases between them. The CDR3 sequence is 13 residues long. Germline V gene data show CDR1 as MGHDK and CDR2 as SYGVNS. CDR3 protein: CASSTMGNKEQFF. CDR3 sequence (DNA): TGTGCCAGCAGTACCATGGGGAATAAGGAGCAGTTCTTC.

This rearrangement joins TRBV2 to TRBJ2-7; 9 nucleotides agree with TRBD2. The CDR3 is 13 amino acids. Per germline, CDR1 SNHLY and CDR2 FYNNEI. The V and J ends lost 7 bases and 9 bases, in that order; junction bases with no gene match: 10. This CDR3 reads CASIASGASGQYF. DNA of the CDR3: TGTGCCAGCATTGCTAGCGGGGCCAGTGGGCAGTACTTC.

The genes are TRBV19 and TRBJ1-1; 10 positions agree with TRBD1. CDR1 and CDR2 (germline): LNHDA, SQIVND (reference sequence). The V segment lost 6 bases and the J segment 5 bases; nucleotides outside the gene matches: 6. The CDR3 is made up of 14 amino acids. The CDR3 sequence is CASRGTGEVTEAFF. The CDR3 DNA sequence: TGTGCCAGTAGGGGGACAGGGGAGGTAACTGAAGCTTTCTTT. The variable domain in full, with the rest retrieved from reference TRBV19 and TRBJ1-1, is DGGITQSPKYLFRKEGQNVTLSCEQNLNHDAMYWYRQDPGQGLRLIYYSQIVNDFQKGDIAEGYSVSREKKESFPLTVTSAQKNPTAFYLCASRGTGEVTEAFFGQGTRLTVV.

V is TRBV27 and J is TRBJ1-3; D gene uncertain. CDR3 length: 14 residues. Per germline, CDR1 MNHEY and CDR2 SMNVEV (reference sequence). V was cut by 0 bases and J by 4 bases, with 7 bases left in between. CDR3 sequence: CASSLSSRGNTIYF. CDR3 bases: TGTGCCAGCAGTTTATCGAGTAGGGGAAACACCATATATTTT.

This clone was seen once. The V and J genes are TRBV18 and TRBJ2-1; D not resolved. The CDR3 length is 14 residues. Trimming cost V 2 bases and J 4 bases, with 9 bases left between them. Germline V CDR1 and CDR2: KGHSH, LQKENI. DNA for the CDR3: TGTGCCAGCTCACCAAGGGTTCAATACAATGAGCAGTTCTTC. It encodes CASSPRVQYNEQFF.

The chain combines TRBV7-9 with TRBJ2-1; D possibly matches TRBD1 or TRBD2 (5 bases each). The CDR3 loop spans 15 amino acids. Germline-derived CDR1 and CDR2 are SEHNR and FQNEAQ (reference sequence). V shed 4 bases and J shed 5 bases, with 15 bases lying between them. CDR3: CASSYQGRVDNEQFF. In DNA form, the CDR3 reads TGTGCCAGCAGCTATCAGGGACGAGTTGACAATGAGCAGTTCTTC. The variable domain in full, completed from reference TRBV7-9 and TRBJ2-1, reads DTGVSQNPRHKITKRGQNVTFRCDPISEHNRLYWYRQTLGQGPEFLTYFQNEAQLEKSRLLSDRFSAERPKGSFSTLEIQRTEQGDSAMYLCASSYQGRVDNEQFFGPGTRLTVL.

The chain has TRBV19 and TRBJ2-2; 11 positions match TRBD2. Looked up from germline, CDR1 is LNHDA and CDR2 is SQIVND (reference sequence). V lost 4 bases and J lost 3; bases outside the gene matches: 7. The CDR3 is 17 residues long. The CDR3 region is CASSKPGLAAYTGELFF. The DNA of the CDR3 is TGTGCCAGTAGTAAACCGGGACTAGCGGCTTACACCGGGGAGCTGTTTTTT.

The V and J genes are TRBV30 and TRBJ1-5, with D uncertain. The V and J ends lost 2 bases and 0 bases respectively, with 5 bases between them. The CDR3 extends over 13 amino acids. From germline, CDR1 is GTSNPN and CDR2 SVGIG (reference sequence). The CDR3 DNA reads TGTGCCTGGAGTCCTCTTAGCAATCAGCCCCAGCATTTT. Amino acid sequence: CAWSPLSNQPQHF.

The count of this clone is one. This chain uses TRBV11-2 with TRBJ1-1; D perhaps matches TRBD1 (5 bases). Germline assignment: CDR1 SGHAT and CDR2 FQNNGV. The V end lost 3 bases, the J end lost 1 base, and 15 bases lay between the germline ends. The CDR3 contains 16 residues. The CDR3 loop is CASSFSLETANTEAFF. Written as DNA, the CDR3 is TGTGCCAGCAGCTTTTCCCTTGAGACAGCGAACACTGAAGCTTTCTTT.

This chain connects TRBV6-1 to TRBJ2-7; 7 nucleotides line up with TRBD2. Germline V gives CDR1 MNHNS, CDR2 SASEGT. The CDR3 has 15 amino acids. V shed 3 bases and J 0 bases; nucleotides not matched to a gene: 5. The CDR3 region has the DNA TGTGCCAGCAGTGAGCGGGGGAAAGGCTCCTACGAGCAGTACTTC. Translation gives CASSERGKGSYEQYF.

The chain joins TRBV11-2 to TRBJ1-2, with 10 bases aligning to TRBD1. V lost 5 bases to trimming and J lost 8 bases; unmatched junction nucleotides: 5. The CDR3 totals 13 residues. Germline CDR1 reads SGHAT; CDR2 reads FQNNGV. CDR3 DNA sequence: TGTGCCAGCAGCCACGGGACAGGGGTGGGCTACACCTTC. Translated, it gives CASSHGTGVGYTF.